A selection of T cell receptor beta chains follows, all from one sample in a study of PD-L1 blockade in urothelial cancer. TCRdb keeps only in-frame clones here, not all; method: immunoSEQ multiplex PCR. The sample includes about 130,000 clones, 86% seen only once; the top ten take 2.4%. The source was PBMCs, collected around atezolizumab (anti-PD-L1) treatment. The receptor source for this set is a middle-aged man with urothelial cancer. Both conserved end residues are part of each CDR3. The D gene is left open where the match is weak. Size values are once, few and many counts, or a class for expanded clones, and some rows have none.

j_call cdr3_length d_call v_call clone_size cdr3_nt cdr3_aa
TRBJ1-2 15 TRBD1 TRBV6-6 NA TGTGCCAGCAGTTACGGCAGGGACAGGTACTATGGCTACACCTTC CASSYGRDRYYGYTF
TRBJ2-3 16 TRBD2 TRBV5-1 NA TGCGCCAGCAGCTTGGACGGCGGGAGGTACACAGATACGCAGTATTTT CASSLDGGRYTDTQYF
TRBJ2-5 13 NA TRBV7-6 NA TGTGCCAGCAGCTTAGCTAGAAAAGAGACCCAGTACTTC CASSLARKETQYF
TRBJ2-3 15 NA TRBV19 NA TGTGCCAGTAGTCTGCGTGCCGGGGGCACAGATACGCAGTATTTT CASSLRAGGTDTQYF
TRBJ1-5 14 NA TRBV2 NA TGTGCCAGCAAGGAACAGGATAGCAATCAGCCCCAGCATTTT CASKEQDSNQPQHF
TRBJ1-3 15 NA TRBV27 NA TGTGCCAGCAGCCTAACTTTTTTCTCTGGAAACACCATATATTTT CASSLTFFSGNTIYF
TRBJ2-7 13 NA TRBV10-1 NA TGCGCCAGCACCCGAGGGAATCCCCGGGAGCAGTACTTC CASTRGNPREQYF
TRBJ1-5 15 NA TRBV5-1 NA TGCGCCAGCAGCTTGGGGCCGGGAAGCAATCAGCCCCAGCATTTT CASSLGPGSNQPQHF
TRBJ2-5 14 TRBD2 TRBV7-8 NA TGTGCCAGCATTGCCTTGGGGGGGGGAGAGACCCAGTACTTC CASIALGGGETQYF
TRBJ1-1 15 NA TRBV6-1 NA TGTGCCAGCAGTGACTATAGGGCAGGGAGGACTGAAGCTTTCTTT CASSDYRAGRTEAFF
TRBJ2-2 17 TRBD1 TRBV19 once TGTGCCAGTAGTATAGGGGGGGACAGGGGGCGCGGCGGGGAGCTGTTTTTT CASSIGGDRGRGGELFF
TRBJ2-2 16 TRBD2 TRBV5-1 NA TGCGCCAGCAGCTTGGCTAGCGGGAGTAGAACCGGGGAGCTGTTTTTT CASSLASGSRTGELFF
TRBJ2-2 16 NA TRBV7-3 NA TGTGCCAGCAGCCAAAGGGCAGGGATGAACACCGGGGAGCTGTTTTTT CASSQRAGMNTGELFF
TRBJ2-1 13 NA TRBV7-9 NA TGTGCCAGCAGCTTACGTCTCCTCGGGGAGCAGTTCTTC CASSLRLLGEQFF
TRBJ1-5 14 TRBD1 TRBV6-1 NA TGTGCCAGCAACCTCCGGACAGGGAATCAGCCCCAGCATTTT CASNLRTGNQPQHF
TRBJ2-1 14 NA TRBV7-6 NA TGTGCCAGCAGTTCTGGACAGCCAGTGTTTGAGCAGTTCTTC CASSSGQPVFEQFF
TRBJ2-6 16 NA TRBV7-2 NA TGTGCCAGCAGCTTACAGGGGAGCTCTGGGGCCAACGTCCTGACTTTC CASSLQGSSGANVLTF
TRBJ1-2 15 TRBD1 TRBV13 NA TGTGCCAGCAGCTTTACCGGACAGGTGAACTATGGCTACACCTTC CASSFTGQVNYGYTF
TRBJ2-4 12 NA TRBV16 NA TGTGCCAGCAGCCGGGAGAGCCCCGTTCAGTACTTC CASSRESPVQYF
TRBJ1-1 12 NA TRBV28 NA TGTGCCAGCAGTTTACTGGGGCCTGAAGCTTTCTTT CASSLLGPEAFF
TRBJ2-4 21 TRBD2 TRBV4-2 NA TGTGCCAGCAGCCAAGATCATGTCGGGAGGGACTCGTTGCTAGCCAAAAACATTCAGTACTTC CASSQDHVGRDSLLAKNIQYF
TRBJ1-6 20 TRBD1 TRBV10-3 NA TGTGCCATCAGGGGGGCGCCCGGGACAGGGGACAGCTCCTATAATTCACCCCTCCACTTT CAIRGAPGTGDSSYNSPLHF
TRBJ1-1 15 NA TRBV7-8 NA TGTGCCAGCAGCTCGTTTTGGGGGCCGAACACTGAAGCTTTCTTT CASSSFWGPNTEAFF
TRBJ2-3 21 TRBD2 TRBV23-1 NA TGCGCCAGCAACCGGATAACTGTATCTAGCGGGAGGGGGTCCGCCACAGATACGCAGTATTTT CASNRITVSSGRGSATDTQYF
TRBJ2-3 15 TRBD2 TRBV2 NA TGTGCCAGCAGCTATAGACTAGCGCGCACAGATACGCAGTATTTT CASSYRLARTDTQYF
TRBJ2-1 14 TRBD1 TRBV18 medium-sized TGTGCCAGCTCAGGGACAGGGTACTACAATGAGCAGTTCTTC CASSGTGYYNEQFF
TRBJ1-1 12 NA TRBV7-9 NA TGTGCCAGCAGCTTAGTCGGGAACGAAGCTTTCTTT CASSLVGNEAFF
TRBJ2-2 15 NA TRBV5-1 NA TGCGCCAGCAGCGGAGGAGGAGTTAACACCGGGGAGCTGTTTTTT CASSGGGVNTGELFF
TRBJ2-5 14 NA TRBV7-9 NA TGTGCCAGCAGCACCCAGGGTGTCCAAGAGACCCAGTACTTC CASSTQGVQETQYF
TRBJ1-1 13 NA TRBV7-2 NA TGTGCCAGCAGCCCCGGGGGTGGGACTGAAGCTTTCTTT CASSPGGGTEAFF
TRBJ2-1 16 TRBD2 TRBV7-9 NA TGTGCCAGCAGCTATCCTAGCGGGGGCTCCTACAATGAGCAGTTCTTC CASSYPSGGSYNEQFF
TRBJ2-7 14 NA TRBV27 once TGTGCCAGCAGTTTTATTAGTTCTCTCTACGAGCAGTACTTC CASSFISSLYEQYF
TRBJ2-6 14 NA TRBV2 NA TGTGCCAGCAAGGCAGCGGCTGGGGCCAACGTCCTGACTTTC CASKAAAGANVLTF
TRBJ1-1 13 NA TRBV2 few TGTGCCAGCAGTGCAGGGATGAACACTGAAGCTTTCTTT CASSAGMNTEAFF
TRBJ1-2 17 TRBD1 TRBV2 few TGTGCCAGCAGTGATCCGGGACAGGGGGGGTTCTCCTATGGCTACACCTTC CASSDPGQGGFSYGYTF
TRBJ1-2 11 TRBD1 TRBV19 NA TGTGCCAGTCAGGGGGCCTATGGCTACACCTTC CASQGAYGYTF
TRBJ2-1 16 NA TRBV7-2 few TGTGCCAGCAGCACTAGGACGGATCCCTCCTACAATGAGCAGTTCTTC CASSTRTDPSYNEQFF
TRBJ2-2 16 TRBD2 TRBV7-6 once TGTGCCAGCAGCTCCTTAGCGGGAGGGCCTTCCGGGGAGCTGTTTTTT CASSSLAGGPSGELFF
TRBJ1-2 12 NA TRBV19 NA TGTGCCAGTAGTATTCCGGTCTATGGCTACACCTTC CASSIPVYGYTF
TRBJ1-4 19 TRBD1 TRBV28 few TGTGCCAGCAGAACCACCTTCGAATCGACAGGGTCGGAGGGCGAAAAACTGTTTTTT CASRTTFESTGSEGEKLFF
TRBJ2-2 13 TRBD2 TRBV30 NA TGTGCCAGGGATGTTGGGGGGGCCGGGGAGCTGTTTTTT CARDVGGAGELFF
TRBJ1-2 15 NA TRBV6-5 NA TGTGCCAGCAGTTTTACACGGGGGGTTGGCTCTGGCTACACCTTC CASSFTRGVGSGYTF
TRBJ2-7 13 NA TRBV9 NA TGTGCCAGCAGCGAAGGGAGCGCCTACGAGCAGTACTTC CASSEGSAYEQYF
TRBJ1-5 17 NA TRBV15 NA TGTGCCACCAGCAGAGATCTGGGGGCGAGGGGCAATCAGCCCCAGCATTTT CATSRDLGARGNQPQHF
TRBJ2-5 15 NA TRBV4-1 NA TGCGCCAGCAGCCAAGATCAGGAAAACCTGAAGACCCAGTACTTC CASSQDQENLKTQYF
TRBJ1-3 16 NA TRBV28 NA TGTGCCAGCAGTCCCCGGGTCAGTGCGAACGGAAACACCATATATTTT CASSPRVSANGNTIYF
TRBJ1-3 14 NA TRBV10-2 NA TGCGCCAGCAGTGTCGCAGGATCTGGAAACACCATATATTTT CASSVAGSGNTIYF
TRBJ2-7 14 TRBD2 TRBV5-3 NA TGTGCCAGAAGCCCCGGGACTAGGGTGTGCGAGCAGTACTTC CARSPGTRVCEQYF
TRBJ2-7 12 NA TRBV10-3 NA TGTGCCATCAGTGATCGGGGCTACGAGCAGTACTTC CAISDRGYEQYF